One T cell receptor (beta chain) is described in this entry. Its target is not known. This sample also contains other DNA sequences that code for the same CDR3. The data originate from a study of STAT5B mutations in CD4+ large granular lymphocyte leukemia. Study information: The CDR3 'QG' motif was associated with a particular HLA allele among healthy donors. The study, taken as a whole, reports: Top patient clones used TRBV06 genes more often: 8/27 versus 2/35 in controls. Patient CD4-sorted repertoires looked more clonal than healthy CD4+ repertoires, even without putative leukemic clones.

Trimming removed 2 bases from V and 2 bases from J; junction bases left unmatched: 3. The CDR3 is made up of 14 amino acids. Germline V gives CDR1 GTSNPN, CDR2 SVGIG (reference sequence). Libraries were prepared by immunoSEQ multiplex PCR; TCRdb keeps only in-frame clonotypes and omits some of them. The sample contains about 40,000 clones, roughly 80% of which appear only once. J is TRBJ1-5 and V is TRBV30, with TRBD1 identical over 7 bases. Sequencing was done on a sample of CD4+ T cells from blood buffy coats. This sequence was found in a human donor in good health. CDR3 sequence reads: CAWSPGTGNQPQHF. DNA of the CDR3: TGTGCCTGGAGTCCCGGGACAGGCAATCAGCCCCAGCATTTT.